The sequence of this T cell receptor (beta chain) was determined in a study of T cell repertoires in cytomegalovirus infection. TCRdb reprocessed the reads via MiXCR and lists one record per CDR3 protein. The sample yields about 340,000 distinct CDR3 sequences, about 28% seen once. On this clonotype: What it recognizes is unknown.

Broader study findings: CMV carriers having the relevant HLA were flagged by cumulative public TCR beta family frequency. Ex vivo responses were dominated by HLA-C-restricted CMV-specific TCR beta clonotypes.

This CDR3 contains 16 residues. V lost 3 bases, J lost 13 bases, and 23 bases lay in between. The germline CDR1 and CDR2 sequences are SGDLS and YYNGEE. The sequence derives from a human donor in good health (CMV status not recorded). Some clones in this sample may be carry-over from other donors' samples. The sample was cultured PBMCs, taken from culture after CMV antigen stimulation. The rearrangement links TRBV9 to TRBJ1-6; TRBD1 might be the D (5 bases). CDR3 sequence (DNA): TGTGCCAGCAGCGCGCAGGGAAGCCCGGGTCAAGGGCCCCTCCACTTT. It is translated as CASSAQGSPGQGPLHF.